The rows below give T cell receptor beta chains drawn from one sample of a study of T cell changes during pregnancy in multiple sclerosis. Assay used: immunoSEQ multiplex PCR; TCRdb lists only in-frame clones, some missing. The sample gives tens of thousands of clones, 80% to 90% of which show up once; 8% to 9.5% is in the top ten. This material consisted of CD8+ T cells from peripheral blood mononuclear cells, taken in the second trimester of pregnancy. These TCRs come from a female donor with multiple sclerosis, enrolled in a pregnancy study. The CDR3 runs from the conserved cysteine through the conserved F or W. A D gene is named only where the DNA matches it firmly. Only some rows state a clone size, as once, few, many or a class for expanded clones.

v_call,clone_size,d_call,j_call,cdr3_aa,cdr3_nt
TRBV25-1,once,NA,TRBJ1-1,CASRLEATEAFF,TGTGCCAGTCGACTCGAGGCCACTGAAGCTTTCTTT
TRBV9,NA,NA,TRBJ2-3,CASSVVAQGDTQYF,TGTGCCAGCAGCGTAGTGGCGCAGGGCGATACGCAGTATTTT
TRBV6-1,once,NA,TRBJ1-5,CASRRGGGNQPQHF,TGTGCCAGCAGACGGGGGGGAGGCAATCAGCCCCAGCATTTT
TRBV10-3,NA,NA,TRBJ2-5,CAISESEGVGETQYF,TGTGCCATCAGTGAGTCAGAAGGGGTAGGAGAGACCCAGTACTTC
TRBV27,NA,NA,TRBJ2-7,CASSPSKADEQYF,TGTGCCAGCAGCCCTAGTAAAGCCGACGAGCAGTACTTC
TRBV6-1,NA,TRBD1,TRBJ2-2,CASRPGQASGELFF,TGTGCCAGCAGGCCGGGACAGGCCTCCGGGGAGCTGTTTTTT
TRBV30,NA,NA,TRBJ2-7,CAWSDSGYYEQYF,TGTGCCTGGAGCGACAGTGGATACTACGAGCAGTACTTC
TRBV4-2,NA,TRBD1,TRBJ2-2,CASSQEGDSQTGELFF,TGTGCCAGCAGCCAAGAAGGGGACAGTCAAACCGGGGAGCTGTTTTTT
TRBV7-9,NA,TRBD2,TRBJ2-1,CASSPTSGAYNEQFF,TGTGCCAGCAGCCCTACTAGCGGGGCCTACAATGAGCAGTTCTTC
TRBV6-1,NA,TRBD1,TRBJ2-5,CASSEFGTDTRETQYF,TGTGCCAGCAGTGAATTTGGGACAGATACACGGGAGACCCAGTACTTC
TRBV6-4,NA,TRBD2,TRBJ2-3,CASSDRAGSTDTQYF,TGTGCCAGCAGTGATAGAGCGGGGTCCACAGATACGCAGTATTTT
TRBV11-2,NA,NA,TRBJ1-5,CASSQTVGRNQPQHF,TGTGCCAGCAGCCAAACGGTGGGGCGAAATCAGCCCCAGCATTTT
TRBV5-1,once,TRBD1,TRBJ2-7,CASSPTGWTGNYEQYF,TGCGCCAGCAGCCCGACCGGTTGGACAGGGAACTACGAGCAGTACTTC
TRBV5-6,NA,NA,TRBJ1-3,CASSLGGGSGNTIYF,TGTGCCAGCAGCTTGGGCGGGGGATCAGGAAACACCATATATTTT
TRBV5-4,medium-sized,TRBD1,TRBJ1-2,CASRFTGGHGYTF,TGTGCCAGCAGATTCACAGGGGGACATGGCTACACCTTC
TRBV27,NA,NA,TRBJ2-2,CASSTPTATGELFF,TGTGCCAGCAGTACCCCGACAGCCACCGGGGAGCTGTTTTTT
TRBV19,NA,NA,TRBJ1-1,CASSPGGIMNTEAFF,TGTGCCAGTAGCCCCGGAGGGATTATGAACACTGAAGCTTTCTTT
TRBV11-3,NA,TRBD1,TRBJ2-1,CASSWMGQGNNEQFF,TGTGCCAGCAGCTGGATGGGACAGGGAAACAATGAGCAGTTCTTC
TRBV6-6,NA,TRBD2,TRBJ2-2,CASSKLAGGNTGELFF,TGTGCCAGCAGCAAGCTGGCGGGGGGGAATACCGGGGAGCTGTTTTTT
TRBV6-4,once,TRBD2,TRBJ2-3,CASSDSNAGGADTQYF,TGTGCCAGCAGTGACTCGAATGCGGGGGGGGCAGATACGCAGTATTTT
TRBV19,NA,NA,TRBJ1-2,CASNFPGEGVYGYTF,TGTGCCAGTAATTTTCCAGGGGAAGGTGTCTATGGCTACACCTTC
TRBV19,NA,NA,TRBJ2-7,CASRMGPAYEQYF,TGTGCCAGTAGAATGGGGCCCGCCTACGAGCAGTACTTC
TRBV10-2,once,TRBD1,TRBJ2-2,CASRPGTGYTGELFF,TGCGCCAGCAGACCCGGGACAGGGTACACCGGGGAGCTGTTTTTT
TRBV10-3,few,TRBD2,TRBJ2-1,CAISESGGGALEEQFF,TGTGCCATCAGTGAGTCCGGCGGGGGGGCCCTTGAAGAGCAGTTCTTC
TRBV6-1,NA,NA,TRBJ2-3,CASSDYPAESFTDTQYF,TGTGCCAGCAGTGATTATCCCGCAGAATCGTTCACAGATACGCAGTATTTT
TRBV4-1,NA,TRBD2,TRBJ2-1,CASSLLSAGVWNEQFF,TGCGCCAGCAGCCTGCTTTCGGCGGGGGTCTGGAATGAGCAGTTCTTC
TRBV9,NA,NA,TRBJ1-1,CASSVVGVGEAFF,TGTGCCAGCAGCGTAGTAGGGGTAGGGGAAGCTTTCTTT
TRBV29-1,NA,NA,TRBJ2-1,CSVVLQYNEQFF,TGCAGCGTTGTGCTGCAGTACAATGAGCAGTTCTTC
TRBV6-4,NA,TRBD2,TRBJ2-1,CASSEPGLAGLSEQFF,TGTGCCAGCAGTGAGCCGGGACTAGCGGGGTTGAGTGAGCAGTTCTTC
TRBV4-1,NA,NA,TRBJ1-1,CASSQDPEENTEAFF,TGCGCCAGCAGCCAAGATCCTGAGGAGAACACTGAAGCTTTCTTT
TRBV30,NA,NA,TRBJ1-1,CAGNEGNTEAFF,TGTGCCGGGAACGAGGGGAACACTGAAGCTTTCTTT
TRBV11-1,NA,NA,TRBJ2-2,CASSSAGSTGELFF,TGTGCCAGCAGCTCGGCGGGTTCCACCGGGGAGCTGTTTTTT
TRBV19,NA,TRBD1,TRBJ1-5,CASDAGGAWQPQHF,TGTGCCAGTGATGCAGGGGGCGCGTGGCAGCCCCAGCATTTT
TRBV19,NA,TRBD2,TRBJ2-7,CASTNRGGSSYEQYF,TGTGCCAGTACCAACCGGGGGGGGAGCTCCTACGAGCAGTACTTC
TRBV5-1,NA,NA,TRBJ1-3,CASSLGTLGNTIYF,TGCGCCAGCAGCCTCGGGACACTCGGAAACACCATATATTTT
TRBV6-1,NA,TRBD1,TRBJ2-2,CASSEYRGPNTGELFF,TGTGCCAGCAGTGAATACAGGGGGCCGAACACCGGGGAGCTGTTTTTT
TRBV12-5,NA,NA,TRBJ2-2,CASGLSTGEAGELFF,TGTGCTAGTGGTTTGTCTACCGGGGAAGCCGGGGAGCTGTTTTTT
TRBV11-3,NA,NA,TRBJ2-2,CASSAPTLNTGELFF,TGTGCCAGCAGCGCACCGACACTTAACACCGGGGAGCTGTTTTTT
TRBV7-6,NA,NA,TRBJ1-5,CASSFYQGTDQPQHF,TGTGCCAGCAGCTTTTATCAGGGAACCGATCAGCCCCAGCATTTT
TRBV19,NA,NA,TRBJ2-2,CASSITGTPGELFF,TGTGCCAGTAGCATAACAGGGACCCCCGGGGAGCTGTTTTTT
TRBV29-1,NA,NA,TRBJ1-1,CSGNRENTEAFF,TGCAGCGGTAACAGGGAGAACACTGAAGCTTTCTTT
TRBV28,NA,NA,TRBJ2-1,CASSLLGDLAETANEQFF,TGTGCCAGCAGTTTATTGGGGGATTTAGCGGAAACCGCGAATGAGCAGTTCTTC
TRBV4-1,NA,TRBD1,TRBJ2-3,CASSPPGQGGGVDTQYF,TGCGCCAGCAGCCCACCCGGACAGGGGGGTGGTGTAGATACGCAGTATTTT
TRBV6-1,NA,NA,TRBJ1-2,CASSELRVPNYGYTF,TGTGCCAGCAGTGAACTTCGGGTCCCTAACTATGGCTACACCTTC
TRBV5-6,NA,TRBD1,TRBJ2-7,CASSPRDRVYEQYF,TGTGCCAGCAGCCCCCGGGACAGGGTCTACGAGCAGTACTTC
TRBV9,NA,TRBD1,TRBJ1-1,CASSVDLGTGGEAFF,TGTGCCAGCAGCGTAGATTTGGGGACAGGGGGTGAAGCTTTCTTT
TRBV7-2,NA,TRBD1,TRBJ1-5,CASSLSPTGGSQPQHF,TGTGCCAGCAGCCTATCGCCTACAGGGGGCTCTCAGCCCCAGCATTTT
TRBV2,NA,TRBD1,TRBJ1-3,CASISDRTGNTIYF,TGTGCCAGCATTTCGGACAGGACTGGAAACACCATATATTTT
TRBV15,NA,TRBD1,TRBJ2-7,CATSIGQGNEQYF,TGTGCCACCAGCATCGGACAGGGGAACGAGCAGTACTTC